The rows below give T cell receptor beta chains drawn from one sample of a study of post-analysis software for immune sequencing data. TCRdb re-analysed the PCR reads in MiXCR, keeping a single row per CDR3 protein. The sample yields under 900,000 distinct CDR3 sequences, approximately 50% seen once. Input material: blood. The receptors derive from a girl under 18 with multiple sclerosis. Each CDR3 is given with its conserved first and last residue. A D gene is named only where the DNA matches it firmly. Clone size appears in some rows only: once, few, many, or a class for an expanded clone.

J gene	clone size	V gene	D gene	CDR3 protein	CDR3 DNA
TRBJ1-6	NA	TRBV2	TRBD1	CASNQGVSPLHF	TGTGCCAGTAACCAGGGGGTTTCACCCCTCCACTTT
TRBJ1-2	NA	TRBV18	NA	CASSPDAAYGYTF	TGTGCCAGCTCACCGGACGCGGCGTATGGCTACACCTTC
TRBJ2-5	few	TRBV7-9	NA	CASSLERQGGRETQYF	TGTGCCAGCAGCTTAGAGCGACAGGGAGGAAGAGAGACCCAGTACTTC
TRBJ1-5	NA	TRBV2	NA	CASSVTNNQPQHF	TGTGCCAGCAGTGTAACCAACAATCAGCCCCAGCATTTT
TRBJ2-7	NA	TRBV4-2	TRBD2	CASSAAGTSGPEQYF	TGTGCCAGCAGCGCCGCCGGGACTAGCGGGCCAGAGCAGTACTTC
TRBJ2-7	NA	TRBV7-2	NA	CASSFAGVSAEQYF	TGTGCCAGCAGCTTCGCTGGGGTCTCCGCCGAGCAGTACTTC
TRBJ2-7	NA	TRBV15	TRBD1	CATRDRGSSYEQYF	TGTGCCACTAGGGACAGGGGGAGCTCCTACGAGCAGTACTTC
TRBJ1-2	NA	TRBV20-1	NA	CSADRRGAGRDYGYTF	TGCAGTGCAGACCGACGAGGGGCGGGGCGGGACTATGGCTACACCTTC
TRBJ1-2	few	TRBV29-1	TRBD1	CSVEDNRGGYGYTF	TGCAGCGTTGAAGATAACAGGGGTGGCTATGGCTACACCTTC
TRBJ2-1	few	TRBV7-9	NA	CASSKDGYNEQFF	TGTGCCAGCAGCAAAGACGGTTACAATGAGCAGTTCTTC
TRBJ1-3	once	TRBV3-1	NA	CASSQGQGHSGNTIYF	TGTGCCAGCAGCCAGGGTCAGGGTCACTCTGGAAACACCATATATTTT
TRBJ2-3	few	TRBV12-3/TRBV12-4	NA	CASSLGEWPNSTDTQYF	TGTGCCAGCAGTTTGGGCGAGTGGCCGAACAGCACAGATACGCAGTATTTT
TRBJ2-3	NA	TRBV6-5	NA	CASSYGQGGSTDTQYF	TGTGCCAGCAGTTACGGTCAGGGAGGTAGCACAGATACGCAGTATTTT
TRBJ2-1	NA	TRBV5-1	TRBD1	CASSLAGTGLNEQFF	TGCGCCAGCAGCTTAGCCGGGACAGGGTTGAATGAGCAGTTCTTC
TRBJ2-1	NA	TRBV20-1	NA	CSARDPGVAYNEQFF	TGCAGTGCTAGAGATCCAGGGGTGGCCTACAATGAGCAGTTCTTC
TRBJ2-6	few	TRBV12-5	NA	CASGYQGGSGANVLTF	TGTGCTAGTGGTTATCAGGGGGGCAGTGGGGCCAACGTCCTGACTTTC
TRBJ2-2	NA	TRBV30	NA	CAWSQGPPVGELFF	TGTGCCTGGAGCCAGGGACCCCCCGTCGGGGAGCTGTTTTTT
TRBJ2-1	few	TRBV12-3/TRBV12-4	TRBD2	CASSLVRTSLYNEQFF	TGTGCCAGCAGTTTAGTTAGGACTAGCCTCTACAATGAGCAGTTCTTC
TRBJ1-2	few	TRBV15	NA	CATSRDSRPQVRYTF	TGTGCCACCAGCAGAGATTCCAGACCCCAGGTTCGCTACACCTTC
TRBJ2-3	few	TRBV7-9	NA	CASSFQPSAADTQYF	TGTGCCAGCAGCTTTCAGCCCTCGGCGGCAGATACGCAGTATTTT
TRBJ2-7	NA	TRBV5-1	TRBD2	CASSLDLAAYNEQYF	TGCGCCAGCAGCTTGGATCTAGCGGCCTACAATGAGCAGTACTTC
TRBJ2-3	once	TRBV5-1	TRBD2	CASSPGLAQTDTQYF	TGCGCCAGCAGCCCGGGACTAGCTCAAACAGATACGCAGTATTTT
TRBJ2-5	NA	TRBV7-3	NA	CASSRDSKETQYF	TGTGCCAGCAGCCGGGACTCTAAAGAGACCCAGTACTTC
TRBJ2-5	NA	TRBV29-1	NA	CSVDRDVARETQYF	TGCAGCGTTGACCGCGATGTCGCGAGGGAGACCCAGTACTTC
TRBJ2-3	NA	TRBV20-1	TRBD2	CSAPRLAGVRDTQYF	TGCAGCGCCCCCAGACTAGCGGGAGTACGAGATACGCAGTATTTT
TRBJ1-2	NA	TRBV20-1	TRBD1	CSAGTDTYYGYTF	TGCAGTGCAGGGACAGATACTTACTATGGCTACACCTTC
TRBJ2-4	NA	TRBV5-1	TRBD1	CASSLADRGGAKNIQYF	TGCGCCAGCAGCTTGGCGGACAGGGGGGGAGCCAAAAACATTCAGTACTTC
TRBJ1-5	NA	TRBV30	NA	CAWSFKGGQPQHF	TGTGCCTGGAGTTTTAAGGGCGGGCAGCCCCAGCATTTT
TRBJ1-5	NA	TRBV12-3/TRBV12-4	NA	CASRGQSSNQPQHF	TGTGCCAGCAGAGGACAGTCTAGCAATCAGCCCCAGCATTTT
TRBJ1-2	NA	TRBV5-6	NA	CASSPSNYCYTF	TGTGCCAGCAGCCCCTCTAACTATTGCTACACCTTC
TRBJ2-1	few	TRBV7-2	NA	CASTQLVGASYNEQFF	TGTGCCAGCACCCAGTTAGTAGGGGCTTCCTACAATGAGCAGTTCTTC
TRBJ2-1	few	TRBV29-1	TRBD1	CSVGGTGNYNEQFF	TGCAGCGTTGGGGGGACAGGGAACTACAATGAGCAGTTCTTC
TRBJ2-4	few	TRBV5-1	NA	CASSPEGGIQYF	TGCGCCAGCAGCCCAGAAGGGGGAATTCAGTACTTC
TRBJ1-1	NA	TRBV6-6	TRBD1	CASRLKTGKNTEAFF	TGTGCCAGCAGACTTAAGACAGGGAAGAACACTGAAGCTTTCTTT
TRBJ2-3	NA	TRBV20-1	TRBD2	CSARGLGRGSTDTQYF	TGCAGTGCTAGAGGTCTTGGGCGGGGGAGCACAGATACGCAGTATTTT
TRBJ2-4	NA	TRBV6-2/TRBV6-3	NA	CASSYEIGGKNIQYF	TGTGCCAGCAGTTATGAGATAGGGGGCAAAAACATTCAGTACTTC
TRBJ2-7	many	TRBV12-3/TRBV12-4	NA	CASSLGRNEQYF	TGTGCCAGCAGCTTGGGCAGGAACGAGCAGTACTTC
TRBJ2-7	few	TRBV3-1	NA	CASSQYQGAYEQYF	TGTGCCAGCAGCCAATACCAGGGTGCCTACGAGCAGTACTTC
TRBJ1-2	NA	TRBV10-3	TRBD1	CAIRRQGDNYGYTF	TGTGCCATCAGGAGACAGGGGGATAACTATGGCTACACCTTC
TRBJ2-7	NA	TRBV29-1	NA	CSVSGLGGNYEQYF	TGCAGCGTTTCAGGACTAGGGGGAAATTACGAGCAGTACTTC
TRBJ2-1	NA	TRBV4-2	NA	CASSQGSGLSSHNEQFF	TGTGCCAGCAGCCAAGGGTCCGGATTAAGCTCCCACAATGAGCAGTTCTTC